The 9 T cell receptor beta chains below all came from one sample that was sequenced in a study of blood T cell repertoires in COVID-19. Clones were read by immunoSEQ multiplex PCR, and TCRdb kept only the in-frame ones, dropping some. The sample carries around 190,000 clones, about 90% recorded once. What was sequenced was PBMCs or T cells enriched from blood (not recorded which). These receptors were collected from a woman aged 18 to 35 who had recovered from COVID-19.

This chain links TRBV7-3 with TRBJ2-2; D may be TRBD1 (5 bases). V lost 5 bases to trimming and J lost 6 bases, with 13 bases between them. The CDR3 sequence is 14 residues long. Germline CDR1 reads SGHTA; CDR2 reads FQGTGA. CDR3 bases: TGTGCCAGCAGCGCGACCCTAGGGGCCGGGGAGCTGTTTTTT. As protein: CASSATLGAGELFF.

This chain connects TRBV15 to TRBJ1-3; unclear D gene. V was shortened by 5 bases and J by 0 bases, with 14 bases between the two germline ends. Germline V gene lookup returns CDR1 LNHNV and CDR2 YYDKDF (reference sequence). The CDR3 runs to 16 residues. In DNA form, the CDR3 reads TGTGCCACCAGCCCCCGGACTGCGAGCTCTGGAAACACCATATATTTT. Its translation is CATSPRTASSGNTIYF.

CDR3 sequence reads: CASSPWGPYEQYF. The CDR3, as DNA: TGTGCCAGCAGCCCTTGGGGGCCCTACGAGCAGTACTTC. The chain links TRBV5-6 to TRBJ2-7; TRBD1 is a possible D gene (6 bases). The CDR3 has 13 residues. In germline, CDR1 is SGHDT, CDR2 YYEEEE. Trimming removed 4 bases at V and 2 bases at J, with 10 bases between.

CDR3 protein: CATRLNGEKLFF. CDR3 in DNA: TGTGCCACCAGATTAAATGGCGAAAAACTGTTTTTT. The chain joins TRBV7-3 to TRBJ1-4; no clear D gene. The CDR3 is made up of 12 amino acids. Trimming removed 10 bases from V and 8 bases from J, with 14 bases in between. Germline values: CDR1 SGHTA, CDR2 FQGTGA.

This clone was counted a single time. The V call is TRBV28, the J call TRBJ1-6; D might be TRBD1 (5 bases). Germline CDR1 reads MDHEN; CDR2 reads SYDVKM. Trimming took off 10 bases at V and 0 bases at J, with 16 bases between the two ends. The CDR3 contains 16 residues. The CDR3 region is CATSPVGGSYNSPLHF. CDR3 DNA sequence: TGTGCCACAAGTCCCGTGGGGGGCTCCTATAATTCACCCCTCCACTTT.

This chain links TRBV7-6 with TRBJ2-5; D is unresolved. CDR3 length: 12 amino acids. V was shortened by 4 bases and J by 5 bases, with 8 bases between the two germline ends. The germline V gene encodes CDR1 SGHVS and CDR2 FNYEAQ. The CDR3 reads CASSSIRETQYF. CDR3 bases: TGTGCCAGCAGCTCGATCAGGGAGACCCAGTACTTC.

This clone was found once. This chain connects TRBV11-3 to TRBJ2-2; TRBD2 agrees at 12 bases. Looked up from germline, CDR1 is SGHNT and CDR2 is YENEEA. J gave up 3 bases and V 1 base, and 6 bases lay outside the gene matches. This CDR3 is built from 18 residues. The CDR3 nucleotides are TGTGCCAGCAGCTTAGTCTCGGCTAGCGGGGGGGACACCGGGGAGCTGTTTTTT. It codes for CASSLVSASGGDTGELFF.

This clone appeared a few times. This chain connects TRBV20-1 to TRBJ2-3; D is possibly TRBD1 (6 bases). V was pared by 3 bases and J by 2 bases, with 21 bases between. The CDR3 loop spans 17 amino acids. Germline assignment: CDR1 DFQATT and CDR2 SNEGSKA (reference sequence). CDR3 amino acids: CSASPLPGQDYTDTQYF. The CDR3 region has the DNA TGCAGTGCTAGTCCCCTCCCGGGACAAGATTACACAGATACGCAGTATTTT.

This sequence joins TRBV5-6 and TRBJ2-2; TRBD1 is a possible D gene (5 bases). Trimming removed 0 bases at V and 1 base at J, with 7 bases between. Germline-derived CDR1 and CDR2 are SGHDT and YYEEEE. The CDR3 length is 15 residues. The CDR3 region is CASSLGRENTGELFF. In nucleotides, the CDR3 is TGTGCCAGCAGCTTGGGCAGGGAGAACACCGGGGAGCTGTTTTTT.